These 21 T cell receptor beta chains were all obtained from the same sample, sequenced in a study of blood T cell repertoires in COVID-19. TCRdb keeps only in-frame clones here, not all; method: immunoSEQ multiplex PCR. The sample carries under 120,000 clones, roughly 84% recorded once. The sample was peripheral blood. Receptors originate from a human donor in a cohort sampled during active COVID-19.

V and J are TRBV18 and TRBJ2-7, with 7 bases fitting TRBD2. The CDR3 runs 15 residues. The germline V gene encodes CDR1 KGHSH and CDR2 LQKENI. The trim removed 2 bases at V and 6 bases at J, leaving 10 bases unmatched. The CDR3: CASSPIPAGESEQYF. CDR3 nucleotides: TGTGCCAGCTCACCAATTCCCGCGGGGGAGTCCGAGCAGTACTTC.

CDR3 bases: TGTGCCAGTAGTATTTCGGGGACAGGGCTTTATGAGCAGTTCTTC. Residues: CASSISGTGLYEQFF. The chain recombines TRBV19 with TRBJ2-1; 9 nucleotides align to TRBD1. Germline CDR1 is LNHDA and CDR2 is SQIVND (reference sequence). There are 15 residues in the CDR3. The trim removed 3 bases at V and 8 bases at J, leaving 8 bases unmatched.

This clone has only a few counts. V and J are TRBV7-9 and TRBJ1-5; no definite D call. CDR1 SEHNR and CDR2 FQNEAQ come from the germline V gene (reference sequence). Trimming pared 2 bases from V and 2 bases from J, leaving 4 bases between. CDR3 length equals 13 residues. CDR3 sequence reads: CASSLSGNQPQHF. In nucleotides, the CDR3 is TGTGCCAGCAGCTTAAGCGGCAATCAGCCCCAGCATTTT. Drawing the rest from reference TRBV7-9 and TRBJ1-5, the complete variable domain is DTGVSQNPRHKITKRGQNVTFRCDPISEHNRLYWYRQTLGQGPEFLTYFQNEAQLEKSRLLSDRFSAERPKGSFSTLEIQRTEQGDSAMYLCASSLSGNQPQHFGDGTRLSIL.

The chain carries TRBV19 and TRBJ2-2; 12 positions agree with TRBD2. The CDR3 is 17 amino acids. Germline V gene lookup returns CDR1 LNHDA and CDR2 SQIVND (reference sequence). Trimming at V came to 5 bases and at J to 0 bases, leaving 4 bases not matched to a gene. The CDR3 sequence: CASSQTSGGSNTGELFF. The CDR3 DNA reads as TGTGCCAGTAGTCAGACTAGCGGGGGATCGAACACCGGGGAGCTGTTTTTT.

The V call is TRBV27, the J call TRBJ2-5, with TRBD2 matching over 12 bases. J was trimmed by 4 bases and V by 4 bases; bases with no gene match: 4. Germline V gene sequence: CDR1 MNHEY, CDR2 SMNVEV (reference sequence). This CDR3 has 15 residues. CDR3 sequence: CASSSGLAGRETQYF. Written as DNA, the CDR3 is TGTGCCAGCAGTTCCGGACTAGCGGGACGAGAGACCCAGTACTTC.

The gene calls are TRBV7-9 and TRBJ1-1; 7 bases are a match to TRBD1. V gave up 5 bases and J gave up 6 bases; unmatched junction bases: 6. CDR1 SEHNR and CDR2 FQNEAQ come from the germline V gene (reference sequence). The CDR3 runs to 13 residues. The DNA for the CDR3 is TGTGCCAGCAGCCCCCGGGACAGACCTGAAGCTTTCTTT. Protein: CASSPRDRPEAFF. Drawing the rest from reference TRBV7-9 and TRBJ1-1, the complete variable domain is DTGVSQNPRHKITKRGQNVTFRCDPISEHNRLYWYRQTLGQGPEFLTYFQNEAQLEKSRLLSDRFSAERPKGSFSTLEIQRTEQGDSAMYLCASSPRDRPEAFFGQGTRLTVV.

CDR3 DNA: TGTGCCAGTAGTATAGGGGGGGGCTATGGCTACACCTTC. Translated: CASSIGGGYGYTF. The rearrangement links TRBV19 to TRBJ1-2; TRBD1 might be the D (5 bases). Germline assignment: CDR1 LNHDA and CDR2 SQIVND (reference sequence). The CDR3 consists of 13 residues. With 1 base removed from V and 4 bases from J, the gap between germline ends came to 7 bases.

The rearrangement links TRBV7-2 to TRBJ1-5; D remains ambiguous. The germline V gene encodes CDR1 SGHTA and CDR2 FQGNSA. The CDR3 runs 15 residues. The V end lost 3 bases, the J end lost 2 bases, and 11 bases lay between the germline ends. The CDR3 loop reads CASSFSSEGNQPQHF. The DNA of the CDR3 is TGTGCCAGCAGCTTCAGCAGCGAGGGCAATCAGCCCCAGCATTTT.

The chain joins TRBV28 to TRBJ2-3; 7 bases align to TRBD2. The CDR3 sequence is 15 residues long. Germline V gene data show CDR1 as MDHEN and CDR2 as SYDVKM. Losses at the gene ends were 5 bases for V and 4 bases for J; bases not matched to a gene: 9. Written as DNA, the CDR3 is TGTGCCAGCAGTGTCCGATCGGGGGGTGCAGATACGCAGTATTTT. Amino acid sequence: CASSVRSGGADTQYF.

The chain recombines TRBV10-3 with TRBJ1-6, with a possible D match to TRBD1 (6 bases). V was shortened by 6 bases and J by 0 bases, with 12 bases between the two germline ends. CDR3 length: 16 residues. Germline assignment: CDR1 ENHRY and CDR2 SYGVKD. The DNA for the CDR3 is TGTGCCATCAGCCAACAGGGAAACTCCTATAATTCACCCCTCCACTTT. The encoded protein is CAISQQGNSYNSPLHF.

V gene TRBV4-1 combines with J gene TRBJ1-2; D ambiguous. In germline, CDR1 is MGHRA, CDR2 YSYEKL. The CDR3 length is 16 residues. Trimming shortened V by 1 base and J by 1 base, and 13 bases separated the two germline ends. CDR3 residues: CASSQVRAEINYGYTF. The CDR3 nucleotides are TGCGCCAGCAGCCAAGTGCGGGCGGAGATTAACTATGGCTACACCTTC.

The chain carries TRBV7-9 and TRBJ2-2; D possibly corresponds to TRBD2 (6 bases). The V and J ends lost 4 bases and 7 bases respectively, with 13 bases between them. This CDR3 region has 14 residues. The V gene's germline CDR1 is SEHNR and CDR2 FQNEAQ (reference sequence). This chain's CDR3 is CASSSPLAIGELFF. CDR3 coding DNA: TGTGCCAGCAGCTCCCCCCTAGCGATCGGGGAGCTGTTTTTT.

The rearrangement joins TRBV5-1 to TRBJ2-2; 8 positions agree with TRBD2. The V segment lost 4 bases and the J segment 4 bases; nucleotides outside the gene matches: 12. There are 17 residues in the CDR3. Germline assignment: CDR1 SGHRS and CDR2 YFSETQ. CDR3 DNA: TGCGCCAGCAGCCCGGACGCTAGCGGGCTGCTCACCGGGGAGCTGTTTTTT. Its translation: CASSPDASGLLTGELFF.

The genes are TRBV18 and TRBJ1-3; 7 bases are shared with TRBD1. CDR1 is KGHSH and CDR2 is LQKENI in the germline V gene. The CDR3 spans 16 residues. Trimming cost V 3 bases and J 4 bases; bases outside gene matches: 9. CDR3 region: CASSPQTTGSGNTIYF. As DNA, the CDR3 is TGTGCCAGCTCACCCCAAACGACAGGGTCCGGAAACACCATATATTTT.

This clone was observed a single time. The chain is built from TRBV5-1 and TRBJ2-5; D is possibly TRBD2 (6 bases). The CDR3 consists of 14 residues. V lost 5 bases and J 4 bases, leaving 15 bases between the germline ends. Germline-derived CDR1 and CDR2 are SGHRS and YFSETQ. This CDR3 reads CASRSSRGVETQYF. The CDR3 nucleotides read TGCGCCAGCAGGAGCTCCCGCGGGGTAGAGACCCAGTACTTC.

The chain carries TRBV27 and TRBJ2-5, with D maybe TRBD1 (6 bases). Germline CDR1 and CDR2: MNHEY and SMNVEV (reference sequence). Trimming shortened V by 8 bases and J by 5 bases, and 18 bases separated the two germline ends. This CDR3 region has 14 residues. Here the CDR3 reads CASSRDTPWETQYF. CDR3 bases: TGTGCCAGCTCCCGGGACACCCCATGGGAGACCCAGTACTTC.

This chain links TRBV11-2 with TRBJ1-3, with a weak D call TRBD1 (5 bases). This CDR3 comprises 16 residues. Trimming cost V 6 bases and J 3 bases, with 18 bases left between them. Germline CDR1 reads SGHAT; CDR2 reads FQNNGV. The CDR3 nucleotides read TGTGCCAGCAGAGGATCGTTCGGGGGGGTTGGAAACACCATATATTTT. This translates into CASRGSFGGVGNTIYF.

V gene TRBV18 combines with J gene TRBJ2-1, with D maybe TRBD1 (6 bases). V was shortened by 5 bases and J by 10 bases, with 15 bases between the two germline ends. The germline V gene has CDR1 KGHSH and CDR2 LQKENI. The CDR3 is 13 amino acids. The CDR3 spells CASSLSRDTEQFF. CDR3 DNA: TGTGCCAGCTCATTGAGCCGGGACACAGAGCAGTTCTTC.

V is TRBV18 and J is TRBJ2-7; the match to TRBD1 covers 9 bases. Germline lookup yields CDR1 KGHSH and CDR2 LQKENI. CDR3 length equals 17 residues. V lost 3 bases to trimming and J lost 3 bases; unmatched junction nucleotides: 12. As DNA, the CDR3 is TGTGCCAGCTCACCTTCATTCCCCGGGACAGGGCACTACGAGCAGTACTTC. Protein sequence: CASSPSFPGTGHYEQYF.

The V call is TRBV28, the J call TRBJ2-5; tentatively, D is TRBD1 (5 bases). Between the trimmed V and J ends, which lost 5 bases and 4 bases, there was a span of 20 bases. Germline CDR1 MDHEN, CDR2 SYDVKM. This CDR3 comprises 16 residues. The chain's CDR3 is CASSLSDSGYRETQYF. As DNA, the CDR3 is TGTGCCAGCAGTCTATCAGACAGTGGATATCGAGAGACCCAGTACTTC.

The V call is TRBV6-5, the J call TRBJ2-1; D gene uncertain. The CDR3 is 11 amino acids. V was pared by 4 bases and J by 6 bases, with 4 bases between. Germline-derived CDR1 and CDR2 are MNHEY and SVGAGI. This CDR3 reads CASSFINEQFF. In nucleotides, the CDR3 is TGTGCCAGCAGTTTCATCAATGAGCAGTTCTTC.